Sequencing of this T cell receptor (beta chain) was carried out in a study of cytomegalovirus exposure and HLA in healthy donors. Vbeta (60) and Jbeta (13) primers were used in the PCR. Sequencing was performed with immunoSEQ multiplex PCR; in TCRdb, only in-frame clones are kept and a portion is missing. The data show 150,000 to 200,000 clones, 80% seen once. The germline gives CDR1 SGHNT, CDR2 YYREEE (reference sequence). The CDR3 consists of 16 residues. V shed 4 bases and J 4 bases; nucleotides not matched to a gene: 7. As for the donors, each was a healthy bone marrow donor. The sample was PBMCs. The TCR originated in a man aged 35-49 years in good health and CMV-seronegative. This sequence joins TRBV5-4 and TRBJ2-2; TRBD2 matches 10 bases. CDR3 nucleotides: TGTGCCAGCAGCACCCCTAGCGGGGGCGGCACCGGGGAGCTGTTTTTT. The encoded protein is CASSTPSGGGTGELFF.